The following is a T cell receptor (beta chain) sequence with its context. V was pared by 3 bases and J by 0 bases, with 11 bases between. The CDR3 has 15 residues. Germline CDR1 reads MNHEY; CDR2 reads SVGAGI. The data were obtained in a study of control samples from healthy donors and cancer patients. Only in-frame clones appear in the TCRdb table, and some are missing; sequencing was by immunoSEQ multiplex PCR. The sample includes 60,000 to 80,000 clones, roughly 87% of them seen just once. The sample consisted of blood. The clonotype originates from a woman between 50 and 59 years old in good health. This sequence joins TRBV6-5 and TRBJ1-1; maybe TRBD1 (6 bases). This chain's CDR3 is CASSYMGAVNTEAFF. DNA for the CDR3: TGTGCCAGCAGTTATATGGGGGCCGTGAACACTGAAGCTTTCTTT.